This T cell receptor beta chain is from a study of human T cells and chemical hapten exposure. About the research overall: Alopecia areata, totalis or universalis was found in mostly female patients.

Sample time point: patch test 3, about 24 weeks after DPC sensitization. Regarding treatment: therapeutic diphenylcyclopropenone sensitization with weekly scalp DPC. The template was total RNA from unfractionated whole blood. Overall study results and limits: Compared with pre-sensitization or healthy control sets, expanded TCRs clustered more.

Under the authors' procedure: Per-sample TCR counts ranged from roughly 23,224 to 750,000, median about 100,000. TCRdb reprocessed the RACE reads via MiXCR and lists one record per CDR3 protein. TCRdb's processing, not the study's, gives the V and J calls here. The sample has tens of thousands of distinct CDR3 sequences, approximately 13% seen once. This clonotype was found a few times. The target antigen is unknown. Trimming removed 5 bases from V and 3 bases from J, with 20 bases in between. The germline V gene encodes CDR1 MNHEY and CDR2 SVGAGI. The CDR3 contains 16 residues. The origin of this receptor is a woman in her forties or fifties with alopecia areata. Some clones in this sample may be carry-over from other donors' samples. The starting material was whole blood, obtained in connection with sensitization to the hapten diphenylcyclopropenone (DPC). The chain links TRBV6-5 to TRBJ2-7; D is possibly TRBD1 or TRBD2 (6 bases each). DNA for the CDR3: TGTGCCAGCAGTCCCCTAGGGGGGAGGAGCCTCTACGAGCAGTACTTC. It encodes CASSPLGGRSLYEQYF.